This record concerns one T cell receptor (beta chain) sequence. Combining a sample-barcoded 5' primer with a J-beta primer mix, a second PCR ran for roughly 7 to 11 cycles. One entry per CDR3 protein, called by TCRdb with MiXCR from the 5' RACE reads. The sample gives 700,000 to 950,000 distinct CDR3 sequences, 55% to 75% of which show up once; approximately 20% is in the top ten. The CDR3 is 16 amino acids. Germline loops: CDR1 LGHDT, CDR2 YNNKEL (reference sequence). The ends lost 6 bases at V and 4 bases at J; junction bases unmatched: 6. These data originate in a study of blood T cells in healthy people across ages.

This chain links TRBV3-1 with TRBJ2-1; TRBD2 aligns across 13 bases. The clonotype was recovered from a man aged 25-45 years in good health. Sequencing was carried out using blood. The DNA for the CDR3 is TGTGCCAGCAGTTGGGGACTAGCGGGAATATACAATGAGCAGTTCTTC. Protein: CASSWGLAGIYNEQFF.